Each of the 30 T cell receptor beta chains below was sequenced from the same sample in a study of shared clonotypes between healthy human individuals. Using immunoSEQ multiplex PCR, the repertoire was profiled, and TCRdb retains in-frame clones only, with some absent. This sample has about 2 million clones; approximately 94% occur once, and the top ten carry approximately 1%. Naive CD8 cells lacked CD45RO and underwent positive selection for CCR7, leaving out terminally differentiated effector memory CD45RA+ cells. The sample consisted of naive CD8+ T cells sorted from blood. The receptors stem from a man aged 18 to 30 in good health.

Here the CDR3 DNA reads TGTGCCAGCAGTTTAGGGGTCGGTGGCGGGGAGCTGTTTTTT. This codes for CASSLGVGGGELFF. This chain joins TRBV28 and TRBJ2-2, with D uncertain. The CDR3 is made up of 14 amino acids. The germline V and J ends were trimmed by 2 bases and 7 bases, with 11 bases remaining between them. The V gene's germline CDR1 is MDHEN and CDR2 SYDVKM.

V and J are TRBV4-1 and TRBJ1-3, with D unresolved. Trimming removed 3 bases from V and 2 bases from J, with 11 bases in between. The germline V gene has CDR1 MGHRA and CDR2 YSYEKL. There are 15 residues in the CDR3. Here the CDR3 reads CASSHVGSTGNTIYF. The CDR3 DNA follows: TGCGCCAGCAGCCACGTAGGATCCACTGGAAACACCATATATTTT.

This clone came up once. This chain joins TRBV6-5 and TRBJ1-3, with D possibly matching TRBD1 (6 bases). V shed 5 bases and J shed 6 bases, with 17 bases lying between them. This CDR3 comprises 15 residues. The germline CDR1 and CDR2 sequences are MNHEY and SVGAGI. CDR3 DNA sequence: TGTGCCAGCAGTACAGGGATCGGGTCGCTAAACACCATATATTTT. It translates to CASSTGIGSLNTIYF.

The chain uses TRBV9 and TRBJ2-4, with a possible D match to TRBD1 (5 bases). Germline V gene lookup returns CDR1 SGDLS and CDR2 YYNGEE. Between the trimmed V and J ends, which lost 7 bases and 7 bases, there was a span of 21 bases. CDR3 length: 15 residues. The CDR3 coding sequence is TGTGCCAGCGGCCCAGACAGCTCCCCAGGGAACATTCAGTACTTC. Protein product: CASGPDSSPGNIQYF.

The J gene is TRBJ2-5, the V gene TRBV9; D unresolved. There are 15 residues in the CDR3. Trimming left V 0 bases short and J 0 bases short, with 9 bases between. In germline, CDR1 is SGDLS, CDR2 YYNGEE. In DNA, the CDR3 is TGTGCCAGCAGCGTAGATGGGGAATACCAAGAGACCCAGTACTTC. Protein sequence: CASSVDGEYQETQYF.

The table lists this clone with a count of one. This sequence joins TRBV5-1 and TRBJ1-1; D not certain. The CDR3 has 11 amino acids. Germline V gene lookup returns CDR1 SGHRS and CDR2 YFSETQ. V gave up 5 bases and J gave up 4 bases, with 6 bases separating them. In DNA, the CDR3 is TGCGCCAGCAGAGAGGTCACTGAAGCTTTCTTT. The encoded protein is CASREVTEAFF.

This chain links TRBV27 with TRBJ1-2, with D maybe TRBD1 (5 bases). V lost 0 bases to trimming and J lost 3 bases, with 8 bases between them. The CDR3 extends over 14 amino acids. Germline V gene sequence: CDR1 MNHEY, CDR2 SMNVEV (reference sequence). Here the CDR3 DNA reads TGTGCCAGCAGTTTATCTGGGACCCACTATGGCTACACCTTC. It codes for CASSLSGTHYGYTF.

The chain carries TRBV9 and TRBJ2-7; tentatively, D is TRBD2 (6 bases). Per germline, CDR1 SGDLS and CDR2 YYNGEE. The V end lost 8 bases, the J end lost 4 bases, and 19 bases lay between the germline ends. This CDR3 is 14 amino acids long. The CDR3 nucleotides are TGTGCCAGGCCCAAAAACGGGAGTAAGTACGAGCAGTACTTC. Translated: CARPKNGSKYEQYF.

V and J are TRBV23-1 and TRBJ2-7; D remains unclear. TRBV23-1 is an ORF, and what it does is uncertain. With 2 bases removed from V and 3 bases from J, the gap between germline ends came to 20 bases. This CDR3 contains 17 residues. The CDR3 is CASSQPWEITDIYEQYF. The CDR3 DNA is TGCGCCAGCAGTCAACCCTGGGAAATAACCGATATCTACGAGCAGTACTTC.

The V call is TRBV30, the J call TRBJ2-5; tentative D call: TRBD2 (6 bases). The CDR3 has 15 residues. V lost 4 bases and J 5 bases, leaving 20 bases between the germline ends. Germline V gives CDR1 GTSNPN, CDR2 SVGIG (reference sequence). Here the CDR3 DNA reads TGTGCCTGGAAGGCGTTTTGGATGGAGGGGGAGACCCAGTACTTC. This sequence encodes CAWKAFWMEGETQYF.

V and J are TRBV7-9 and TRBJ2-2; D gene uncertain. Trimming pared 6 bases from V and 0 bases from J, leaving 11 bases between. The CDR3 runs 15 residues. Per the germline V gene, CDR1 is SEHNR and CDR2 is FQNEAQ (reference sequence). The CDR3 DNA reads TGTGCCAGCAGTTCCGGATTCGCGAACACCGGGGAGCTGTTTTTT. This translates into CASSSGFANTGELFF.

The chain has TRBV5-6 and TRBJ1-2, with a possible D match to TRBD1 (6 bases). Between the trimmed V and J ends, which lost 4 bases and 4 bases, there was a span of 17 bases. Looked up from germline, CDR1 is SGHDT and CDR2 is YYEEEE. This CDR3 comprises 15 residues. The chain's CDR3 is CASSLRGGAIYGYTF. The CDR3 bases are TGTGCCAGCAGCCTTCGGGGGGGCGCAATCTATGGCTACACCTTC.

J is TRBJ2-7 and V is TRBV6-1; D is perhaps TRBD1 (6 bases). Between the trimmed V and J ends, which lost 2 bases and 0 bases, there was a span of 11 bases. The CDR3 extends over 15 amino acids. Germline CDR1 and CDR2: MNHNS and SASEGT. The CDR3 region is CASSEWAGVSYEQYF. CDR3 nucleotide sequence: TGTGCCAGCAGTGAATGGGCAGGGGTCTCCTACGAGCAGTACTTC.

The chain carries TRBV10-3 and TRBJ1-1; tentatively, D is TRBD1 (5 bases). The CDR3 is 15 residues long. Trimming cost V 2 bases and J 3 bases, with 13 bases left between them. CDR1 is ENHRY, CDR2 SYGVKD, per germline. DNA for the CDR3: TGTGCCATCAGTGAGGGGGCGTCCTCGGACACTGAAGCTTTCTTT. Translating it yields CAISEGASSDTEAFF.

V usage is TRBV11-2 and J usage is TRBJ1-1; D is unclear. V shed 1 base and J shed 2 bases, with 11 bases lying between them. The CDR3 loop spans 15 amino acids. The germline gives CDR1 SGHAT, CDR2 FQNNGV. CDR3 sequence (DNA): TGTGCCAGCAGCTTAGTAGTCAGCCCAAACACTGAAGCTTTCTTT. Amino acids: CASSLVVSPNTEAFF.

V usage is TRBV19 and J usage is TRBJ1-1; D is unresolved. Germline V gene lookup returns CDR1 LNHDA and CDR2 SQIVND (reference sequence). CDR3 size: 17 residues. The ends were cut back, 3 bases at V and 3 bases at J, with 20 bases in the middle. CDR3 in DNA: TGTGCCAGTAGTATGATCGCTCCGCTGGGTGTGTACACTGAAGCTTTCTTT. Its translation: CASSMIAPLGVYTEAFF. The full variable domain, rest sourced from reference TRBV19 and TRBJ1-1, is DGGITQSPKYLFRKEGQNVTLSCEQNLNHDAMYWYRQDPGQGLRLIYYSQIVNDFQKGDIAEGYSVSREKKESFPLTVTSAQKNPTAFYLCASSMIAPLGVYTEAFFGQGTRLTVV.

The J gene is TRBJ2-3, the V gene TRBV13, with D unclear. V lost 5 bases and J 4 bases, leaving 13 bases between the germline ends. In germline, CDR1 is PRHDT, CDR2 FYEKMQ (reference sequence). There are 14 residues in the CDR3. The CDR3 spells CASSPGRVPDTQYF. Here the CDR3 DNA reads TGTGCCAGCAGCCCCGGCCGCGTCCCAGATACGCAGTATTTT.

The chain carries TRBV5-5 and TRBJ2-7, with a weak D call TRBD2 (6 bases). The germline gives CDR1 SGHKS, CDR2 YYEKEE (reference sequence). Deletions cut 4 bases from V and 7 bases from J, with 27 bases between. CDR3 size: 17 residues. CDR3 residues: CASSLRMRLAAPLEQYF. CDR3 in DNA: TGTGCCAGCAGCCTAAGGATGCGATTAGCGGCCCCCCTGGAGCAGTACTTC.

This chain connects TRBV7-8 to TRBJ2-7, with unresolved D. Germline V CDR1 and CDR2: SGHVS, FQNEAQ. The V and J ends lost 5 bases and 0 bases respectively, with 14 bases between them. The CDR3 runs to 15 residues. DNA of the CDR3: TGTGCCAGCAGCGCAACACCGTTAAGCTCCTACGAGCAGTACTTC. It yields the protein CASSATPLSSYEQYF.

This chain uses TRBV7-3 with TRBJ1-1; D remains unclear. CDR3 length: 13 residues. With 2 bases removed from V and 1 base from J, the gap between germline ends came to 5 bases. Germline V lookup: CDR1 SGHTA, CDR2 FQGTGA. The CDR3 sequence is CASSLEANTEAFF. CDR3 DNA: TGTGCCAGCAGCTTAGAGGCGAACACTGAAGCTTTCTTT.

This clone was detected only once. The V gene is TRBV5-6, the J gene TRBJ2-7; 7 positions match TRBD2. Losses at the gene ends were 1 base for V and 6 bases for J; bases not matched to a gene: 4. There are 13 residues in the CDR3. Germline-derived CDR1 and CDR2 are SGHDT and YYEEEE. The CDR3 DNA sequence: TGTGCCAGCAGCTTGAGTGGGGGGGTCGAGCAGTACTTC. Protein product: CASSLSGGVEQYF.

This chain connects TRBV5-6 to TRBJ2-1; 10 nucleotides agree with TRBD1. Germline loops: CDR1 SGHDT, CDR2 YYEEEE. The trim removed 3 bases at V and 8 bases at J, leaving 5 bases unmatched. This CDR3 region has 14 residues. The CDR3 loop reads CASSYGTGAHEQFF. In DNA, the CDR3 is TGTGCCAGCAGCTACGGGACAGGGGCACATGAGCAGTTCTTC.

The chain's CDR3 is CASSQNSAGVYEQYF. The CDR3 bases are TGCGCCAGCAGCCAAAATTCCGCGGGAGTCTACGAGCAGTACTTC. The chain joins TRBV4-3 to TRBJ2-7; TRBD2 aligns across 7 bases. Germline V CDR1 and CDR2: LGHNA, YSLEER. Germline trimming cut 2 bases from V and 3 bases from J; bases unmatched to any gene: 7. CDR3 size: 15 residues.

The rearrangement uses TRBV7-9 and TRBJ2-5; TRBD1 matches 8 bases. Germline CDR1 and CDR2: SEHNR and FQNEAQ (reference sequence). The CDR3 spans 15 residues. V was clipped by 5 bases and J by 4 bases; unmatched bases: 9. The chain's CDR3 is CASSTGGQRTETQYF. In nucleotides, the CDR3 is TGTGCCAGCAGCACAGGGGGACAACGAACAGAGACCCAGTACTTC.

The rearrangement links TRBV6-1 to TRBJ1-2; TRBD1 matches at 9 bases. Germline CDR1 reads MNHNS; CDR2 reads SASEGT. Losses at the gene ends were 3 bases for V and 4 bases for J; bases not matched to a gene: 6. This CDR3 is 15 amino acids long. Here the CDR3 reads CASSDEGQGVYGYTF. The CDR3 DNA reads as TGTGCCAGCAGTGACGAGGGACAGGGAGTCTATGGCTACACCTTC.

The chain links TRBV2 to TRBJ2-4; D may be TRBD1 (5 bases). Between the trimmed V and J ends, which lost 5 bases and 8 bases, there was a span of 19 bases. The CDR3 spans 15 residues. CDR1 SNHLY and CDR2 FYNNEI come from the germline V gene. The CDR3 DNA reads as TGTGCCAGCAGTCCCGACACGAATTTCAGGGACATTCAGTACTTC. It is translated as CASSPDTNFRDIQYF.

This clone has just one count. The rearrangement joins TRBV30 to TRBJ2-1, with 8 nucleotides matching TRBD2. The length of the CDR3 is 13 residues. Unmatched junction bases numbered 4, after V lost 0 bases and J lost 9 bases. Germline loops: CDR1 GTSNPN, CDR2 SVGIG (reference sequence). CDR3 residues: CAWSVGGRTEQFF. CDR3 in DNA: TGTGCCTGGAGTGTGGGCGGGAGGACTGAGCAGTTCTTC.

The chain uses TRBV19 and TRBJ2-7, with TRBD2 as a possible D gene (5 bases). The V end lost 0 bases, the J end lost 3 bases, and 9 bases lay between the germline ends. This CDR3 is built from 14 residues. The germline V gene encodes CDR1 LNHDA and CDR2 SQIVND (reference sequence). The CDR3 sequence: CASSIDSGLYEQYF. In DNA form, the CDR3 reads TGTGCCAGTAGTATAGACAGCGGTCTCTACGAGCAGTACTTC. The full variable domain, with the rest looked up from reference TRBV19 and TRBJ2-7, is DGGITQSPKYLFRKEGQNVTLSCEQNLNHDAMYWYRQDPGQGLRLIYYSQIVNDFQKGDIAEGYSVSREKKESFPLTVTSAQKNPTAFYLCASSIDSGLYEQYFGPGTRLTVT.

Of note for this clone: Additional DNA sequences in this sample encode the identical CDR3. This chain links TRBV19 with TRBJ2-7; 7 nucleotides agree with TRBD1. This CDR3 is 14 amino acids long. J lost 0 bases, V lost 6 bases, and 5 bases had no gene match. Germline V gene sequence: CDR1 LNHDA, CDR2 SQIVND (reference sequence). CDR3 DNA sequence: TGTGCCAGTAGCCCAGGGACAGACTCCTACGAGCAGTACTTC. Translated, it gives CASSPGTDSYEQYF.

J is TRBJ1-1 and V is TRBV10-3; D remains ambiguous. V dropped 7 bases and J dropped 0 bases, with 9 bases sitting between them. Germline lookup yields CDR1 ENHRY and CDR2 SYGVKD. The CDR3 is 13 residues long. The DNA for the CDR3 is TGTGCCATCATGTCATTAATGAACACTGAAGCTTTCTTT. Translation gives CAIMSLMNTEAFF.